Sequencing of this TCR beta chain was carried out in a study of T cells expressing NK-cell markers. Study at large: It was from sorted CD3+CD56+NKG2C+, CD3+CD56+NKG2C- and CD3+CD56-NKG2C+ T cells that TCR beta repertoires came.

Study results and caveats: Unclear, still, was the HCMV specificity of the expanded NKG2C+ T cell clones.

TCRdb re-called the 5' RACE reads and shows each CDR3 protein once, DNA omitted. The data show about 150,000 distinct CDR3 sequences, and the top ten clones hold over 20%. Concerning this clonotype: Its specificity is not known.

The CDR3 totals 15 residues. CDR1 is SGDLS, CDR2 YYNGEE, per germline. The chain is built from TRBV9 and TRBJ2-7; the TCRdb D gene call, TRBD1, has no DNA to confirm it. The sample taken for sequencing was blood T cells: a sorted CD56 or NKG2C T cell subset, CD4+ or CD8+ T cells, or bulk PBMC T cells (not recorded which). This TCR derives from a man aged 18-75 years in good health. CDR3 sequence reads: CASSANPGGLNEQYF.